This TCR beta chain was sequenced during a study of T cell responses to AZD1222 COVID-19 vaccine. Sequencing was performed with immunoSEQ multiplex PCR; in TCRdb, only in-frame clones are kept and a portion is missing. This table has approximately 92,000 clones, roughly nine tenths appearing once. The length of the CDR3 is 15 residues. Germline V gene sequence: CDR1 MNHEY, CDR2 SVGAGI. Trimming took off 0 bases at V and 8 bases at J, with 16 bases between the two ends. This sequence originates from an adult in good health. This chain connects TRBV6-5 to TRBJ1-2; D uncertain. Sequencing used peripheral blood, obtained on day 0 of AZD1222 vaccination. The CDR3 here is CASSYSLLSGSGYTF. CDR3 in DNA: TGTGCCAGCAGTTACTCTCTCCTCAGCGGGTCAGGCTACACCTTC.